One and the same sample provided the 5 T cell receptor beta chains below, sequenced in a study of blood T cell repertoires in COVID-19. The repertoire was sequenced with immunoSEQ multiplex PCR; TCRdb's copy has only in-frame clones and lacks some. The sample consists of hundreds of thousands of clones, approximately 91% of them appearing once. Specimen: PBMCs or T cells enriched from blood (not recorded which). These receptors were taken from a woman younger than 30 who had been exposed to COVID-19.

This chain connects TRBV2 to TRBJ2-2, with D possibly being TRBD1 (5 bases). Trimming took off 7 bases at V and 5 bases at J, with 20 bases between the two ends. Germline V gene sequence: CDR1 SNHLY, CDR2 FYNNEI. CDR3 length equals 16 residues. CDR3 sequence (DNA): TGTGCCAGCACCGACGATGGGCTGCAGGGAACCGGGGAGCTGTTTTTT. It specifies CASTDDGLQGTGELFF.

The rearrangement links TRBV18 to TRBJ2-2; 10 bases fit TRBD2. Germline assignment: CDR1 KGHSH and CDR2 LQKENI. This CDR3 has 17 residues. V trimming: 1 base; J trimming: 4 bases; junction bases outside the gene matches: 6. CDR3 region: CASSPQAGGSTTGELFF. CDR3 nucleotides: TGTGCCAGCTCACCACAAGCGGGGGGGTCCACCACCGGGGAGCTGTTTTTT.

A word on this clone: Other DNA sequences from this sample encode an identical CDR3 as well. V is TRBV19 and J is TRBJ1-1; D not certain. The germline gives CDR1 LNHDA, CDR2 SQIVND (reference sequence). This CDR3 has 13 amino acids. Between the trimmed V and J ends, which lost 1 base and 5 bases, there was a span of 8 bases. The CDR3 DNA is TGTGCCAGTAGTATAGCGCCGGGGACTGAAGCTTTCTTT. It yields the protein CASSIAPGTEAFF.

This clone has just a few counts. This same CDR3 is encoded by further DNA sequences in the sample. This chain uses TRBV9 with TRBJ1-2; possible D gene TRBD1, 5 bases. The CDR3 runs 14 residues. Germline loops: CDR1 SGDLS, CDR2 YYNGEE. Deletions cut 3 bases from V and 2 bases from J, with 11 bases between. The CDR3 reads CASSAMTANYGYTF. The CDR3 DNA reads TGTGCCAGCAGCGCCATGACAGCGAACTATGGCTACACCTTC. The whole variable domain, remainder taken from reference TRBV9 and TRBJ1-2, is DSGVTQTPKHLITATGQRVTLRCSPRSGDLSVYWYQQSLDQGLQFLIQYYNGEERAKGNILERFSAQQFPDLHSELNLSSLELGDSALYFCASSAMTANYGYTFGSGTRLTVV.

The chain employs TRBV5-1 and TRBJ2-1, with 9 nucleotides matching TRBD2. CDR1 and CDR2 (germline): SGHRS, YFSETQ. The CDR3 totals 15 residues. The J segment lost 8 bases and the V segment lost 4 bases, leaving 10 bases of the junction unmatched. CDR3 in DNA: TGCGCCAGCAGCCTACTCGCGGGCGGGGGGGATGAGCAGTTCTTC. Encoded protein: CASSLLAGGGDEQFF. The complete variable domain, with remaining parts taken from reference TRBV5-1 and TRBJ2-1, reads KAGVTQTPRYLIKTRGQQVTLSCSPISGHRSVSWYQQTPGQGLQFLFEYFSETQRNKGNFPGRFSGRQFSNSRSEMNVSTLELGDSALYLCASSLLAGGGDEQFFGPGTRLTVL.